One and the same sample provided the 11 T cell receptor beta chains below, sequenced in a study of cytomegalovirus exposure and HLA in healthy donors. It was with 60 Vbeta and 13 Jbeta primers that the PCR ran. Sequencing was performed with immunoSEQ multiplex PCR; in TCRdb, only in-frame clones are kept and a portion is missing. This table has 180,000 or so clones, roughly 74% appearing once. The material sequenced was PBMCs. The receptors here all came from a female donor in good health and CMV-seronegative.

This clone turned up a few times. This chain joins TRBV9 and TRBJ2-2; possible D gene TRBD2, 7 bases. This CDR3 is built from 16 residues. Trimming took off 0 bases at V and 4 bases at J, with 13 bases between the two ends. Germline V lookup: CDR1 SGDLS, CDR2 YYNGEE. The CDR3 here is CASSVAGGGFTGELFF. The CDR3 DNA sequence: TGTGCCAGCAGCGTAGCGGGGGGCGGGTTCACCGGGGAGCTGTTTTTT.

V gene TRBV10-3 combines with J gene TRBJ2-7; TRBD2 might be the D (6 bases). This CDR3 comprises 13 residues. V gave up 4 bases and J gave up 7 bases, with 14 bases separating them. Germline V gene lookup returns CDR1 ENHRY and CDR2 SYGVKD. CDR3 in amino acids: CAISGLKGGEQYF. Written as DNA, the CDR3 is TGTGCCATCAGTGGCTTAAAGGGAGGAGAGCAGTACTTC.

This clone was seen just once. The J gene is TRBJ2-5, the V gene TRBV12-5; TRBD1 aligns across 8 bases. This CDR3 is built from 20 residues. V shed 2 bases, J shed 1 base, and the junction held 18 bases outside the gene matches. CDR1 LGHNT and CDR2 FRNRAP come from the germline V gene. The CDR3 loop is CASGLNTGTGPRGAQETQYF. The CDR3 nucleotides read TGTGCTAGTGGTTTGAACACCGGGACAGGCCCCCGAGGGGCCCAAGAGACCCAGTACTTC.

The chain employs TRBV4-1 and TRBJ1-1; 7 nucleotides align to TRBD1. With V trimmed by 4 bases and J by 4 bases, 3 bases remained unmatched. Germline V CDR1 and CDR2: MGHRA, YSYEKL. The CDR3 runs 13 residues. The CDR3 loop reads CASSPTGVTEAFF. The DNA for the CDR3 is TGCGCCAGCAGCCCAACAGGGGTCACTGAAGCTTTCTTT.

This clone has more than one count but fewer than ten. This rearrangement joins TRBV19 to TRBJ1-2; D is possibly TRBD1 (5 bases). The V end lost 10 bases, the J end lost 4 bases, and 22 bases lay between the germline ends. This CDR3 comprises 15 residues. Per the germline V gene, CDR1 is LNHDA and CDR2 is SQIVND (reference sequence). In DNA, the CDR3 is TGTGCCACACAGGAGAGGCACCAATCAAGCTATGGCTACACCTTC. It encodes CATQERHQSSYGYTF.

The CDR3 region is CASSWGTGAADTQYF. The CDR3 nucleotides read TGTGCCAGCAGTTGGGGGACAGGGGCAGCAGATACGCAGTATTTT. This chain links TRBV6-6 with TRBJ2-3; 10 nucleotides match TRBD1. This CDR3 is built from 15 residues. Germline values: CDR1 MNHNY, CDR2 SVGAGI (reference sequence). Losses at the gene ends were 4 bases for V and 4 bases for J; bases not matched to a gene: 5.

The V gene is TRBV30, the J gene TRBJ1-5; unclear D gene. Per the germline V gene, CDR1 is GTSNPN and CDR2 is SVGIG (reference sequence). The CDR3 is 15 amino acids. V dropped 2 bases and J dropped 5 bases, with 16 bases sitting between them. CDR3 DNA sequence: TGTGCCTGGAGTTTGGGGAGATTGAACTATCAGCCCCAGCATTTT. Amino acid sequence: CAWSLGRLNYQPQHF.

V usage is TRBV5-6 and J usage is TRBJ2-1, with 9 bases aligning to TRBD2. This CDR3 is 16 amino acids long. Looked up from germline, CDR1 is SGHDT and CDR2 is YYEEEE. The V and J ends lost 4 bases and 6 bases, in that order; junction bases with no gene match: 11. In DNA form, the CDR3 reads TGTGCCAGCAGCGACCCTCTAGCGGGATATACCAATGAGCAGTTCTTC. This encodes CASSDPLAGYTNEQFF.

J is TRBJ1-1 and V is TRBV19, with 12 bases fitting TRBD1. Looked up from germline, CDR1 is LNHDA and CDR2 is SQIVND (reference sequence). CDR3 size: 16 residues. V lost 5 bases, J lost 0 bases, and 4 bases stayed unmatched. The CDR3 nucleotides are TGTGCCAGTAGTTGGGACAGGGGGCCCATGAACACTGAAGCTTTCTTT. Translation gives CASSWDRGPMNTEAFF.

V is TRBV14 and J is TRBJ2-7; 9 nucleotides line up with TRBD1. V shed 1 base and J 2 bases; nucleotides not matched to a gene: 6. Germline CDR1 and CDR2: SGHDN and FVKESK. The CDR3 has 16 residues. This chain's CDR3 is CASSQGRTGEAYEQYF. For the CDR3, the DNA is TGTGCCAGCAGCCAAGGGCGGACAGGGGAAGCCTACGAGCAGTACTTC. The full variable domain, completed using reference TRBV14 and TRBJ2-7, is EAGVTQFPSHSVIEKGQTVTLRCDPISGHDNLYWYRRVMGKEIKFLLHFVKESKQDESGMPNNRFLAERTGGTYSTLKVQPAELEDSGVYFCASSQGRTGEAYEQYFGPGTRLTVT.

The V gene is TRBV5-1, the J gene TRBJ2-3, with 7 bases matching TRBD2. CDR1 is SGHRS and CDR2 is YFSETQ in the germline V gene. V shed 0 bases and J 3 bases; nucleotides not matched to a gene: 7. The CDR3 spans 16 residues. The CDR3 here is CASSLGGAGYTDTQYF. In nucleotides, the CDR3 is TGCGCCAGCAGCTTGGGGGGAGCGGGGTATACAGATACGCAGTATTTT.